A single T cell receptor (beta chain) is shown here with its context. No antigen is known for it. The sample is drawn from a study of vaccination and CD4 T cells after COVID-19. Notes on the study in general: Median reactive clonotypes, those recognizing SARS-CoV-2, rose from roughly 19 to 38, not significantly.

The treatment is: roughly ten-day PBMC culture with coronavirus spike peptide pools or control peptides (ViraFEST assay). The germline CDR1 and CDR2 sequences are DFQATT and SNEGSKA (reference sequence). Between the trimmed V and J ends, which lost 5 bases and 3 bases, there was a span of 12 bases. The CDR3 spans 13 residues. Sequence data for DNA of cultured CD4+ T cells were generated by the Oncomine TCR Beta short-read assay. TCRdb re-derived calls from the PCR reads in MiXCR, one entry per CDR3 protein. The sample has about 9,300 distinct CDR3 sequences, roughly half seen once. The sample taken for sequencing was CD4+ T cells from blood, cultured in vitro. The receptor was isolated from a human donor who had recovered from COVID-19. The chain carries TRBV20-1 and TRBJ2-3; D is unresolved. The CDR3 DNA follows: TGCAGTGCTTGTTCTGACGGGACAGATACGCAGTATTTT. It encodes CSACSDGTDTQYF.